Listed below are T cell receptor beta chains from one sample, sequenced in a study of shared clonotypes between healthy human individuals. TCRdb keeps only in-frame clones here, not all; method: immunoSEQ multiplex PCR. The table has about 380,000 clones, 96% seen once. Sequenced material: memory CD8+ T cells sorted from blood. Source of these receptors: a man aged 25-45 years in good health. The CDR3 runs from the conserved cysteine through the conserved F or W. Fields, in order: CDR3 protein, V gene, J gene, clone size. Not all rows give a size; the values are once, few, many and, for expanded clones, a class.

CDR3: CASSLGYPYEQYF
V: TRBV28
J: TRBJ2-7
size: -

CDR3: CASSFGSGGEQYF
V: TRBV28
J: TRBJ2-7
size: -

CDR3: CASSPGQGGNYGYTF
V: TRBV5-4
J: TRBJ1-2
size: -

CDR3: CAWKQGQLAGGPNEQFF
V: TRBV30
J: TRBJ2-1
size: -

CDR3: CATSRWDRPYEQYF
V: TRBV15
J: TRBJ2-7
size: -

CDR3: CASSFAGNTIYF
V: TRBV28
J: TRBJ1-3
size: once

CDR3: CASSLLGQGYSNQPQHF
V: TRBV28
J: TRBJ1-5
size: -

CDR3: CASKGAYRDSPLHF
V: TRBV4-2
J: TRBJ1-6
size: -

CDR3: CASSYSRSLGTQYF
V: TRBV6-5
J: TRBJ2-5
size: -

CDR3: CSVVVGGDQPQHF
V: TRBV29-1
J: TRBJ1-5
size: -

CDR3: CASGSGIARDTYNEQFF
V: TRBV12-5
J: TRBJ2-1
size: once

CDR3: CASSPLTGGARDTQYF
V: TRBV18
J: TRBJ2-3
size: -

CDR3: CASPGGEGYTF
V: TRBV18
J: TRBJ1-2
size: -

CDR3: CASSLSRGTDTQYF
V: TRBV5-4
J: TRBJ2-3
size: -

CDR3: CSAETPGQYF
V: TRBV20-1
J: TRBJ2-7
size: -

CDR3: CASTLSVPSSGNTIYF
V: TRBV7-2
J: TRBJ1-3
size: -

CDR3: CASSEAGRNTGELFF
V: TRBV6-1
J: TRBJ2-2
size: -

CDR3: CASMETSGFYEQYF
V: TRBV2
J: TRBJ2-7
size: -

CDR3: CAWTGSSYNEQFF
V: TRBV30
J: TRBJ2-1
size: -

CDR3: CASSPDPQGDTEAFF
V: TRBV18
J: TRBJ1-1
size: -

CDR3: CASSTRTSGRAGEQFF
V: TRBV5-4
J: TRBJ2-1
size: -

CDR3: CASSLAGGSNQPQHF
V: TRBV5-1
J: TRBJ1-5
size: -

CDR3: CAWGQGNNEKLFF
V: TRBV30
J: TRBJ1-4
size: -

CDR3: CASEPGANQPQHF
V: TRBV28
J: TRBJ1-5
size: -

CDR3: CASSLRGGTTEAFF
V: TRBV5-6
J: TRBJ1-1
size: once

CDR3: CASSMGRGLTDTQYF
V: TRBV19
J: TRBJ2-3
size: once

CDR3: CASSYTIYEQYF
V: TRBV25-1
J: TRBJ2-7
size: -

CDR3: CASSRRGSYEQYF
V: TRBV7-8
J: TRBJ2-7
size: -

CDR3: CASSEGRGGYEQYF
V: TRBV6-1
J: TRBJ2-7
size: -

CDR3: CASSIQGFQETQYF
V: TRBV19
J: TRBJ2-5
size: -

CDR3: CASSLGDSPYEQYF
V: TRBV5-1
J: TRBJ2-7
size: -

CDR3: CASSLSGQGFFSGANVLTF
V: TRBV7-9
J: TRBJ2-6
size: once

CDR3: CASSFGEAYGYTF
V: TRBV7-9
J: TRBJ1-2
size: -

CDR3: CAWSDLYSVLFF
V: TRBV30
J: TRBJ2-2
size: -

CDR3: CASSPTSFLTDTQYF
V: TRBV11-2
J: TRBJ2-3
size: -

CDR3: CASSSYGGGGTDTQYF
V: TRBV28
J: TRBJ2-3
size: -

CDR3: CASSQAPSGIRNEQFF
V: TRBV4-1
J: TRBJ2-1
size: -

CDR3: CASSMAGPAKNIQYF
V: TRBV19
J: TRBJ2-4
size: -

CDR3: CAISGGREGGDTQYF
V: TRBV10-3
J: TRBJ2-3
size: -

CDR3: CACRDGDYSNQPQHF
V: TRBV2
J: TRBJ1-5
size: -

CDR3: CASSDQGPLETQYF
V: TRBV19
J: TRBJ2-5
size: -

CDR3: CASEPTEAYNEQFF
V: TRBV2
J: TRBJ2-1
size: -

CDR3: CASSLGGTGNTEAFF
V: TRBV7-3
J: TRBJ1-1
size: -

CDR3: CASSSPDSYNEQFF
V: TRBV6-6
J: TRBJ2-1
size: -

CDR3: CASSLEGQASYNEQFF
V: TRBV5-1
J: TRBJ2-1
size: -

CDR3: CASSFGRGREKLFF
V: TRBV28
J: TRBJ1-4
size: -

CDR3: CASSKTRTGQNF
V: TRBV21-1
J: TRBJ1-3
size: -

CDR3: CASSYVTGGATGELFF
V: TRBV6-5
J: TRBJ2-2
size: -

CDR3: CASSELQRPNSPLHF
V: TRBV6-1
J: TRBJ1-6
size: -

CDR3: CASSLRGPPASYEQYF
V: TRBV4-1
J: TRBJ2-7
size: -

CDR3: CASSYDLDPSYEQYF
V: TRBV6-6
J: TRBJ2-7
size: -

CDR3: CASTVTTGMLADTQYF
V: TRBV28
J: TRBJ2-3
size: -

CDR3: CASSSMPGLARFQETQYF
V: TRBV7-9
J: TRBJ2-5
size: -

CDR3: CASSATSAETQYF
V: TRBV11-1
J: TRBJ2-5
size: -

CDR3: CASTPGRGETQYF
V: TRBV28
J: TRBJ2-5
size: -

CDR3: CASSGNTGELFF
V: TRBV5-1
J: TRBJ2-2
size: -

CDR3: CASSFTVTYNEQFF
V: TRBV5-4
J: TRBJ2-1
size: -

CDR3: CASSESSPAGDHEQYF
V: TRBV10-2
J: TRBJ2-7
size: -

CDR3: CASSAGLAGWNEQFF
V: TRBV9
J: TRBJ2-1
size: -

CDR3: CASSLFPGREPQETQYF
V: TRBV5-6
J: TRBJ2-5
size: -